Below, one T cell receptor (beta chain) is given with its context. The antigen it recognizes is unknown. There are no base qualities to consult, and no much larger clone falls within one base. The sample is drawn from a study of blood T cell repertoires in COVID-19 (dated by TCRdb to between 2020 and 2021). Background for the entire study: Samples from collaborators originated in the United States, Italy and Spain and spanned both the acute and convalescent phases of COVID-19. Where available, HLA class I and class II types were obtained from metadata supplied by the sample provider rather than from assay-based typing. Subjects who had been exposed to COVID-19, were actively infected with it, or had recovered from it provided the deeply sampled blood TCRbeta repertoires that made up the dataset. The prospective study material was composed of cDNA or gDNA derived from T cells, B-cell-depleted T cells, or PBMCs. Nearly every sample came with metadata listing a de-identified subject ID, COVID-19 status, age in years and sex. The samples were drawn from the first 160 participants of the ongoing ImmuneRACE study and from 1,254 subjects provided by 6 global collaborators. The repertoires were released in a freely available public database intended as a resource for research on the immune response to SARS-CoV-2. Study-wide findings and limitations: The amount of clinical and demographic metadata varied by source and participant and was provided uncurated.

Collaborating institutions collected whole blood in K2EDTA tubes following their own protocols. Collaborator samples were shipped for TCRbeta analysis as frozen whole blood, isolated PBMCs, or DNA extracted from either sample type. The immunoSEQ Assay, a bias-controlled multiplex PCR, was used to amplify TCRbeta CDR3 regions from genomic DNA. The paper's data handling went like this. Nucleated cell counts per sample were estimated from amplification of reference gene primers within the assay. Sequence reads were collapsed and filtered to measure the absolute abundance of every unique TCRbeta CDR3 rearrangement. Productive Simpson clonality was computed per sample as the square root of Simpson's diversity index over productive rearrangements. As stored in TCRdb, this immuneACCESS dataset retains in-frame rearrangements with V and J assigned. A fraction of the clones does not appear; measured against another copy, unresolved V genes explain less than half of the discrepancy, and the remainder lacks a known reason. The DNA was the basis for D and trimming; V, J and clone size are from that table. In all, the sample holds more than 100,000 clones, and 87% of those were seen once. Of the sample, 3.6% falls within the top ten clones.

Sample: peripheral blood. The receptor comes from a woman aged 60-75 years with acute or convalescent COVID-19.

In nucleotide form, the sequence is TGTGCCAGCAGTCAGCAGGCCATCTCTGGAAACACCATATATTTT. It translates to CASSQQAISGNTIYF. Recombination joined TRBV2 with TRBJ1-3; the D gene identity is not certain. The CDR3 covers 15 residues, taking in both the cysteine and the phenylalanine. Only the CDR3 portion is preserved as DNA: 45 bases, with reading frame beginning at the first base. CDR1 and CDR2 were assigned from the germline V gene as SNHLY and FYNNEI. The germline ends are 11 bases apart after V is trimmed by 5 bases and J by 0 bases.